Following are 29 T cell receptor beta chains from one sample sequenced in a study of blood T cell repertoires in COVID-19. The data were produced by immunoSEQ multiplex PCR, yet TCRdb's version contains in-frame clones alone and is incomplete. The table shows approximately 270,000 clones, with 75% to 90% occurring only once. The sample was PBMCs or T cells enriched from blood (not recorded which). These receptors were collected from a woman under 40 who had recovered from COVID-19.

V is TRBV7-2 and J is TRBJ1-1; D is uncertain. V was shortened by 4 bases and J by 0 bases, with 12 bases between the two germline ends. CDR3 length: 15 residues. Germline V gene lookup returns CDR1 SGHTA and CDR2 FQGNSA. CDR3 bases: TGTGCCAGCAGCTACCCTCCCTATATGAACACTGAAGCTTTCTTT. Translation: CASSYPPYMNTEAFF. The whole variable domain, remainder taken from reference TRBV7-2 and TRBJ1-1, is GAGVSQSPSNKVTEKGKDVELRCDPISGHTALYWYRQSLGQGLEFLIYFQGNSAPDKSGLPSDRFSAERTGGSVSTLTIQRTQQEDSAVYLCASSYPPYMNTEAFFGQGTRLTVV.

This rearrangement joins TRBV6-5 to TRBJ2-7, with TRBD1 identical over 10 bases. This CDR3 spans 15 amino acids. The junction had 5 bases not matched to a gene; V was cut back by 4 bases and J by 2 bases. The germline V gene has CDR1 MNHEY and CDR2 SVGAGI. This CDR3 is CASSLGQGIPYEQYF. CDR3 bases: TGTGCCAGCAGTTTGGGACAGGGGATACCCTACGAGCAGTACTTC.

This chain joins TRBV9 and TRBJ1-1, with TRBD1 identical over 9 bases. The V and J ends lost 3 bases and 2 bases, in that order; junction bases with no gene match: 2. Germline CDR1 is SGDLS and CDR2 is YYNGEE. The CDR3 runs 14 residues. CDR3 nucleotides: TGTGCCAGCAGCGGAACAGGGGGCAACACTGAAGCTTTCTTT. Its translation is CASSGTGGNTEAFF.

This chain joins TRBV19 and TRBJ1-4, with D perhaps matching TRBD1 (5 bases). The germline V gene encodes CDR1 LNHDA and CDR2 SQIVND (reference sequence). The CDR3 extends over 15 amino acids. Trimming pared 7 bases from V and 7 bases from J, leaving 19 bases between. The CDR3 DNA sequence: TGTGCCAGTATCCCCAGGGACTCGTCGGGTGAAAAACTGTTTTTT. Its translation is CASIPRDSSGEKLFF.

This clone was recorded once. The chain links TRBV7-2 to TRBJ2-1, with 14 bases aligning to TRBD2. Germline CDR1 SGHTA, CDR2 FQGNSA. CDR3 size: 19 residues. V lost 4 bases to trimming and J lost 9 bases; unmatched junction nucleotides: 17. The CDR3 bases are TGTGCCAGCAGCTCCCGCCGACTAGCGGGAGGGTTTGTATTCGGTGAGCAGTTCTTC. It codes for CASSSRRLAGGFVFGEQFF.

This chain joins TRBV7-3 and TRBJ2-5; 7 nucleotides agree with TRBD1. Germline V gives CDR1 SGHTA, CDR2 FQGTGA. The CDR3 sequence is 15 residues long. The junction had 8 bases not matched to a gene; V was cut back by 5 bases and J by 2 bases. The CDR3 loop reads CASSPGDSRQETQYF. The CDR3 region has the DNA TGTGCCAGCAGCCCTGGGGACAGCAGGCAAGAGACCCAGTACTTC.

The V call is TRBV4-2, the J call TRBJ2-6; possibly TRBD1 for D (5 bases). The V end was cut by 4 bases, the J end by 2 bases, with 18 bases between. The CDR3 runs 18 residues. Germline assignment: CDR1 LGHNA and CDR2 YNFKEQ. The CDR3 spells CASSPSKGANPGANVLTF. The CDR3 DNA reads as TGTGCCAGCAGCCCAAGTAAAGGGGCGAATCCTGGGGCCAACGTCCTGACTTTC.

The rearrangement joins TRBV24-1 to TRBJ2-2; D is unclear. Looked up from germline, CDR1 is KGHDR and CDR2 is SFDVKD. This CDR3 contains 17 residues. The V end lost 5 bases, the J end lost 1 base, and 16 bases lay between the germline ends. The CDR3 sequence: CATSGGGQAWNTGELFF. The DNA of the CDR3 is TGTGCCACCAGTGGTGGTGGGCAGGCCTGGAACACCGGGGAGCTGTTTTTT.

As regards this clone: A junction end diverges from the germline sequence, so it may reflect a read error. This rearrangement joins TRBV15 to TRBJ1-5; D is uncertain. The length of the CDR3 is 15 residues. CDR1 LNHNV and CDR2 YYDKDF come from the germline V gene (reference sequence). CDR3 nucleotides: TGTGCCACCAGCAGAGATGGAGGGATCGATCAACCCCAGCATTTT. Translating gives CATSRDGGIDQPQHF.

The chain's CDR3 is CATSRDSSFETQYF. The DNA for the CDR3 is TGTGCCACCAGCAGGGACAGCAGTTTTGAGACCCAGTACTTC. The chain recombines TRBV15 with TRBJ2-5, with D tentatively TRBD1 (6 bases). The CDR3 runs 14 residues. V shed 3 bases and J shed 5 bases, with 13 bases lying between them. CDR1 is LNHNV and CDR2 is YYDKDF in the germline V gene (reference sequence).

The chain uses TRBV10-3 and TRBJ2-3; 14 bases align to TRBD2. Germline CDR1 is ENHRY and CDR2 is SYGVKD. J gave up 9 bases and V 3 bases, and 5 bases lay outside the gene matches. The CDR3 spans 15 residues. The CDR3 is CAISEPGTSGGTQYF. CDR3 coding DNA: TGTGCCATCAGTGAACCCGGGACTAGCGGGGGCACGCAGTATTTT.

V gene TRBV21-1 combines with J gene TRBJ1-5. TRBV21-1 is an annotated pseudogene. The CDR3 runs 15 residues. CDR3 sequence (DNA): TGTGCCAGCCACGGGTCGGCGCTTAGCAATCAGCCCCAGCATTTT. Translation: CASHGSALSNQPQHF.

The V and J genes are TRBV27 and TRBJ1-1, with D hard to call. V lost 4 bases, J lost 5 bases, and 11 bases lay in between. This CDR3 has 13 amino acids. Germline V gives CDR1 MNHEY, CDR2 SMNVEV (reference sequence). The CDR3 sequence: CASSYLLGTEAFF. The CDR3 DNA sequence: TGTGCCAGCAGTTATTTACTAGGTACTGAAGCTTTCTTT.

This clone appeared a few times. This rearrangement joins TRBV11-2 to TRBJ1-5; 8 bases align to TRBD1. The germline CDR1 and CDR2 sequences are SGHAT and FQNNGV. After removal of 3 bases from V and 4 bases from J, the junction contained 8 bases not matched to a gene. CDR3 length: 16 residues. CDR3 coding DNA: TGTGCCAGCAGCTTCTCCTCCCGGGACAGGAATCAGCCCCAGCATTTT. Translating gives CASSFSSRDRNQPQHF.

The rearrangement links TRBV5-8 to TRBJ2-1; TRBD2 agrees at 10 bases. The ends lost 9 bases at V and 0 bases at J; junction bases unmatched: 3. CDR3 length equals 14 residues. Per the germline V gene, CDR1 is SGHTS and CDR2 is YDEGEE. The CDR3 is CAIAGGDSYNEQFF. As DNA, the CDR3 is TGTGCCATAGCGGGGGGAGACTCCTACAATGAGCAGTTCTTC.

The rearrangement joins TRBV11-2 to TRBJ2-5, with D possibly TRBD2 on 5 matching bases. V lost 2 bases and J 2 bases, leaving 12 bases between the germline ends. CDR3 length equals 15 residues. Germline V lookup: CDR1 SGHAT, CDR2 FQNNGV. CDR3 region: CASSLRGLSQETQYF. In DNA form, the CDR3 reads TGTGCCAGCAGCTTAAGAGGGTTAAGTCAAGAGACCCAGTACTTC.

This sequence joins TRBV7-3 and TRBJ1-6; TRBD1 matches at 11 bases. Per the germline V gene, CDR1 is SGHTA and CDR2 is FQGTGA. This CDR3 has 15 amino acids. The V gene end was trimmed by 7 bases and the J gene end by 10 bases; junction bases not matched to a gene: 9. In DNA form, the CDR3 reads TGTGCCAGCATCCGGGAGGGACAGGGGGGGTCACCCCTCCACTTT. Encoded protein: CASIREGQGGSPLHF.

The chain has TRBV4-2 and TRBJ2-3, with 10 positions matching TRBD2. This CDR3 comprises 19 residues. The ends lost 0 bases at V and 1 base at J; junction bases unmatched: 10. Germline V lookup: CDR1 LGHNA, CDR2 YNFKEQ. The CDR3: CASSQDSGRGLAGTDTQYF. CDR3 DNA: TGTGCCAGCAGCCAAGACAGCGGCCGTGGACTAGCGGGCACAGATACGCAGTATTTT.

The rearrangement links TRBV10-1 to TRBJ1-5; D is unclear. The ends were cut back, 3 bases at V and 9 bases at J, with 12 bases in the middle. The CDR3 contains 13 residues. Germline-derived CDR1 and CDR2 are WNHNN and SYGVQD (reference sequence). For the CDR3, the DNA is TGCGCCAGCAGTGACACTCGAATTGGGCCCCAGCATTTT. Its translation: CASSDTRIGPQHF.

As DNA, the CDR3 is TGTGCCAGCAGTACGACAGGGGAGGCCTACGAGCAGTACTTC. It is translated as CASSTTGEAYEQYF. The chain combines TRBV6-5 with TRBJ2-7, with 8 bases identical to TRBD1. The CDR3 length is 14 residues. Germline values: CDR1 MNHEY, CDR2 SVGAGI. The V segment lost 5 bases and the J segment 2 bases; nucleotides outside the gene matches: 5.

The rearrangement joins TRBV7-2 to TRBJ1-3; the D gene is possibly TRBD1 (6 bases). Germline-derived CDR1 and CDR2 are SGHTA and FQGNSA. The CDR3 runs to 18 residues. V lost 5 bases and J lost 3, with 23 bases in between. Here the CDR3 reads CASSRRGGRGMGGNTIYF. CDR3 DNA sequence: TGTGCCAGCAGCCGCAGGGGCGGAAGGGGAATGGGTGGAAACACCATATATTTT. The full variable domain, with the rest looked up from reference TRBV7-2 and TRBJ1-3, is GAGVSQSPSNKVTEKGKDVELRCDPISGHTALYWYRQSLGQGLEFLIYFQGNSAPDKSGLPSDRFSAERTGGSVSTLTIQRTQQEDSAVYLCASSRRGGRGMGGNTIYFGEGSWLTVV.

The genes are TRBV7-9 and TRBJ1-2; 7 positions match TRBD1. J lost 4 bases, V lost 3 bases, and 5 bases had no gene match. The germline CDR1 and CDR2 sequences are SEHNR and FQNEAQ (reference sequence). CDR3 length: 14 amino acids. The CDR3 coding sequence is TGTGCCAGCAGCTTCCGGGACAGAGGCTATGGCTACACCTTC. Translating gives CASSFRDRGYGYTF.

The chain has TRBV10-3 and TRBJ2-7, with TRBD1 matching over 9 bases. This CDR3 comprises 17 residues. Germline V CDR1 and CDR2: ENHRY, SYGVKD. The junction had 8 bases not matched to a gene; V was cut back by 2 bases and J by 0 bases. The CDR3 coding sequence is TGTGCCATCAGTGAGACTGCCGGGACAGGGAGCTCCTACGAGCAGTACTTC. This encodes CAISETAGTGSSYEQYF.

The gene calls are TRBV11-2 and TRBJ1-2; 7 positions agree with TRBD1. The length of the CDR3 is 14 residues. Germline CDR1 is SGHAT and CDR2 is FQNNGV. Trimming at V came to 6 bases and at J to 2 bases, leaving 6 bases not matched to a gene. In DNA form, the CDR3 reads TGTGCCAGCAGGGACCCCAGGGGGAACTATGGCTACACCTTC. The encoded protein is CASRDPRGNYGYTF.

V is TRBV7-8 and J is TRBJ2-5, with 9 positions matching TRBD1. The CDR3 is made up of 14 amino acids. Germline V gene data show CDR1 as SGHVS and CDR2 as FQNEAQ. J lost 8 bases, V lost 2 bases, and 6 bases had no gene match. The CDR3, as DNA: TGTGCCAGCAGCTTAACGGGACAGGGTCCTACCCAGTACTTC. It codes for CASSLTGQGPTQYF.

The V gene is TRBV29-1, the J gene TRBJ1-1, with TRBD1 matching over 7 bases. With 0 bases clipped from V and 5 bases from J, the junction kept 0 bases outside the gene matches. CDR1 and CDR2 (germline): SQVTM, ANQGSEA. This CDR3 is built from 12 residues. The CDR3 nucleotides are TGCAGCGTTGAAGAGACAGGGACTGAAGCTTTCTTT. It yields the protein CSVEETGTEAFF.

This chain uses TRBV7-3 with TRBJ1-1; weak D call: TRBD1 (6 bases). V was cut by 3 bases and J by 4 bases, with 12 bases left in between. Germline V lookup: CDR1 SGHTA, CDR2 FQGTGA. The CDR3 contains 14 residues. The CDR3 here is CASSFMGAGTEAFF. The CDR3 region has the DNA TGTGCCAGCAGCTTTATGGGGGCAGGCACTGAAGCTTTCTTT.

V is TRBV5-1 and J is TRBJ1-3, with 10 bases aligning to TRBD1. In germline, CDR1 is SGHRS, CDR2 YFSETQ. V lost 4 bases and J lost 5; bases outside the gene matches: 9. The CDR3 is made up of 16 amino acids. The CDR3 region is CASSPQGTGDRNTIYF. The CDR3 coding sequence is TGCGCCAGCAGCCCCCAAGGGACAGGGGACAGAAACACCATATATTTT.

This sequence joins TRBV28 and TRBJ1-5; tentatively, D is TRBD1 (6 bases). The germline CDR1 and CDR2 sequences are MDHEN and SYDVKM. The CDR3 is made up of 14 amino acids. V lost 4 bases and J lost 6, with 13 bases in between. The DNA of the CDR3 is TGTGCCAGCAGTTCTCCGGGGACAAGTCAGCCCCAGCATTTT. It is translated as CASSSPGTSQPQHF.